Listed here is a single TCR beta chain. How the authors handled the data: Cell counts per sample came from amplifying reference gene primers. Produced via immunoSEQ multiplex PCR; TCRdb's table is partial and in-frame only. D and trimming were read from the DNA, whereas the V and J calls and clone size are those reported in that table. There are around 64,000 clones in the sample; roughly 88% occur only once, and approximately 1.6% lies in the top ten. This sample is drawn from a study of blood T cell repertoires in COVID-19. The overall study: Samples of COVID-19 (acute and convalescent) were obtained from the United States, Italy and Spain. The cDNA or gDNA used as material had been derived from T cells, B-cell-depleted T cells, or PBMCs.

V trimming: 5 bases; J trimming: 4 bases; junction bases outside the gene matches: 4. From germline, CDR1 is SGHTA and CDR2 FQGTGA. This CDR3 has 15 residues. The genes are TRBV7-3 and TRBJ2-1; 11 positions match TRBD2. Input material: peripheral blood. The clonotype was recovered from a human donor in a cohort sampled during active COVID-19. This CDR3 reads CASSPRTSGYNEQFF. CDR3 sequence (DNA): TGTGCCAGCAGCCCGAGGACTAGCGGGTACAATGAGCAGTTCTTC.